There are a few counts of the clone carrying this T cell receptor (beta chain). The antigen is unknown. This sample is part of a study of beta chain features in type 1 diabetes. General study points: In all four CD4+ subsets, TCRB CDR3 length was significantly, moderately reduced in type 1 diabetes. Among type 1 diabetes patients, VDJ junctions had fewer insertions and more deletions.

Isolated RNA was reverse transcribed in full, so expressed TCRB transcripts were sequenced. TCRdb's table, derived via immunoSEQ multiplex PCR, lists solely in-frame clones and lacks some. The table records about 370,000 clones, around 10% of them present only once. Every donor had blood drawn once into heparin, roughly 100 mL on average. CD45RO/CCR7/CD25/CD127/CD95/CD27 staining was used to isolate CD4+ naive, central memory, regulatory and stem cell-like memory cells by sorting. This receptor was taken from a young man with type 1 diabetes. The source material was central memory CD4+ T cells from blood.

CDR3 DNA sequence: TGCGCCAGCAGCCCCCGCGGGGGTGTGGAGACCCAGTACTTC. Translation: CASSPRGGVETQYF. This chain uses TRBV5-1 with TRBJ2-5, with 7 bases identical to TRBD2. The CDR3 contains 14 residues. Germline V gene data show CDR1 as SGHRS and CDR2 as YFSETQ. V lost 4 bases and J lost 5; bases outside the gene matches: 8.